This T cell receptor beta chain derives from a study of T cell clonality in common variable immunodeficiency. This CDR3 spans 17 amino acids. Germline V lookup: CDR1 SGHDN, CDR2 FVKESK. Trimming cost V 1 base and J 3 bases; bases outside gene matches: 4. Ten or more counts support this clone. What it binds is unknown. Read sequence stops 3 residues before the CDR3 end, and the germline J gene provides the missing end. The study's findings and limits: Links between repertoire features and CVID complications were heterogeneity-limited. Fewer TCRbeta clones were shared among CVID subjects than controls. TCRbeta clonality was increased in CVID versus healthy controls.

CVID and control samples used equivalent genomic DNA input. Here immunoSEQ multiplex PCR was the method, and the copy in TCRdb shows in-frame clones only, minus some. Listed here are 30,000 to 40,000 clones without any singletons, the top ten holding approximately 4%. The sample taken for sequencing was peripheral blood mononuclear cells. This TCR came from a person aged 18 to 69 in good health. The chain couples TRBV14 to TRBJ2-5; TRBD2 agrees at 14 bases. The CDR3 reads CASSQAKTSGREETQYF. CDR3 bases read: TGTGCCAGCAGCCAAGCAAAGACTAGCGGGAGGGAAGAGACC.